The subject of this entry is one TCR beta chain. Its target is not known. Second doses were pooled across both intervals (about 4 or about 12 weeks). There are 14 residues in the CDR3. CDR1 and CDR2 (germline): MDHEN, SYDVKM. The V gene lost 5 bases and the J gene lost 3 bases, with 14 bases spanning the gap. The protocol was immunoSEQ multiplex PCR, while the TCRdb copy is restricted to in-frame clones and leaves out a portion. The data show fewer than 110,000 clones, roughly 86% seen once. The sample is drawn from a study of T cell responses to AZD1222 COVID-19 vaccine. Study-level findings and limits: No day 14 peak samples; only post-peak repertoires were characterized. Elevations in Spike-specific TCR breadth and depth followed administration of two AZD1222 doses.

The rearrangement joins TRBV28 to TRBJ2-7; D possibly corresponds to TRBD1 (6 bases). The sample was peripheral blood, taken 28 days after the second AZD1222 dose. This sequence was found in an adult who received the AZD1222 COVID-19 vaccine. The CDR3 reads CASSVGGRIYEQYF. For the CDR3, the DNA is TGTGCCAGCAGTGTAGGGGGACGGATCTACGAGCAGTACTTC.